The clone carrying this T cell receptor beta chain was counted between two and nine times. Its antigen is currently unknown. The data originate from a study of T cell repertoires in cytomegalovirus infection. MiXCR, run by TCRdb on the reads, gives a single entry per CDR3 protein. Among about 400,000 distinct CDR3 sequences, about 34% were seen once, and the ten largest hold less than 15%. Germline assignment: CDR1 SGHTA and CDR2 FQGNSA. This CDR3 region has 19 residues. V gave up 4 bases and J gave up 0 bases, with 24 bases separating them. Sequences were derived from cultured PBMCs, sampled from culture after CMV antigen stimulation. The gene calls are TRBV7-2 and TRBJ2-5, with a weak D call TRBD1 (6 bases). The source of this sequence is a human donor in good health (CMV status not recorded). Some clones in this sample may be carry-over from other donors' samples. CDR3 sequence (DNA): TGTGCCAGCAGCTACGAACCTACAGGCCAGGGGCCCTACCAAGAGACCCAGTACTTC. Its protein product is CASSYEPTGQGPYQETQYF. Full variable domain (outside the CDR3, taken from reference TRBV7-2 and TRBJ2-5): GAGVSQSPSNKVTEKGKDVELRCDPISGHTALYWYRQSLGQGLEFLIYFQGNSAPDKSGLPSDRFSAERTGGSVSTLTIQRTQQEDSAVYLCASSYEPTGQGPYQETQYFGPGTRLLVL.